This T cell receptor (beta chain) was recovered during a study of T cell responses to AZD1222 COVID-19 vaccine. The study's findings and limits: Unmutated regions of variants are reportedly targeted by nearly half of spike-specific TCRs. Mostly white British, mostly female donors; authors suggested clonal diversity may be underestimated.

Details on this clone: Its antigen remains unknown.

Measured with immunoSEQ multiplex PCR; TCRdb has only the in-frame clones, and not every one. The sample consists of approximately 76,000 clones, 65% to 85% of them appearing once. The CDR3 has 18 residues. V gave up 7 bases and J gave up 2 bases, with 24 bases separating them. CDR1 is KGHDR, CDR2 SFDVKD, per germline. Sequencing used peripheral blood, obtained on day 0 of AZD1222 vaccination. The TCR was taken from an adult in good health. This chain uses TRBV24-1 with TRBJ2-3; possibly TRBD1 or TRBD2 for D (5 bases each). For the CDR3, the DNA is TGTGCCACCAGGGGCCCCCGGGACCATCTACCTCTCACAGATACGCAGTATTTT. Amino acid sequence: CATRGPRDHLPLTDTQYF.